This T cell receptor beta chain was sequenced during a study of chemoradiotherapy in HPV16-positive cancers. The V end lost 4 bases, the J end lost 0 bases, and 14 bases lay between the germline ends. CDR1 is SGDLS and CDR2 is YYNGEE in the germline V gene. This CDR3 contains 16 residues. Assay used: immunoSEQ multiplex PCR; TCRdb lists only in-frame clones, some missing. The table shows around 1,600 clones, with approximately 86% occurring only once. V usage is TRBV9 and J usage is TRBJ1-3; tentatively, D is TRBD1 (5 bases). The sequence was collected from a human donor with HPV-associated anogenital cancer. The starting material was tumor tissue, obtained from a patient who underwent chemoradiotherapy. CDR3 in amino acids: CASSIGVDSSGNTIYF. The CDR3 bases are TGTGCCAGCAGCATCGGAGTCGACAGCTCTGGAAACACCATATATTTT.